One T cell receptor (beta chain) is described in this entry. A few counts support this clone. The antigen this receptor binds is unknown. Base qualities are missing; no much larger clone stands one base away. The trim is 5 bases for V and 2 bases for J, with a gap of 10 bases between the germline ends. The CDR3 covers 13 residues, taking in both the cysteine and the phenylalanine. Only the CDR3 portion is preserved as DNA: 39 bases, with reading frame beginning at the first base. The germline V gene provides CDR1 MDHEN and CDR2 SYDVKM. This record comes from a study of persistence of HIV-infected CD4 T cells (dated by TCRdb to the early 2020s). General notes on the study: Participants had been on suppressive ART for a median of around 8 years. The TCR cluster analysis across participants included 8 or 9 participants for CMV and roughly seven participants for Gag. Proviral sequencing was used to assess clonality among infected cells, whereas TCRbeta sequencing gauged the clonality of all cells within each sorted population. Peripheral blood samples of up to about 200 mL were obtained at multiple time points, with the exception of two participants, for whom leukapheresis was performed at a single time point. The study isolated CMV- and HIV-1 Gag-responding CD4+ T cells from ART-treated individuals to examine antigen-driven clonal expansion of HIV-1-infected cells. Study-wide findings and limitations: Significantly lower TCRbeta richness was observed in CMV- and Gag-responding cells than in anti-CD3/anti-CD28-responding cells, and higher oligoclonality was observed in CMV-responding cells than in CD3/CD28-stimulated and Gag-responding cells. Within the same sorted populations, TCR oligoclonality correlated with proviral oligoclonality. Antigen-responding cells were enriched for degenerate expanded CDR3beta sequences, which suggests convergent selection of CD4+ responses to CMV and Gag. Bulk TCR analyses could not be restricted to the rare CMV-responding cells that actually carried HIV-1 proviruses. Only a small number of individuals took part in the study, and the range of antigens tested was limited.

The meaning of the sample's treatment or condition label: suppressive antiretroviral therapy. Lysates of CMV-infected fibroblasts were used at about 10 ug/mL for cell stimulation. Responding CD4+ T cells were sorted by upregulation of both CD40 ligand and CD69. HIV-1-infected adults in whom suppressive ART had been started during chronic infection were enrolled as participants. For at least 4 years, the participants' plasma HIV-1 RNA had been undetectable, below 50 copies/mL. To be included, a participant needed positive CMV serology and a CD4+ T cell count above 400 cells/uL. Before stimulation, PBMCs were isolated using density centrifugation and depleted of CD8+ T cells. For about 20 hours, CD8-depleted PBMCs were stimulated with anti-CD28/CD49d costimulation, a CD40-blocking antibody, and enfuvirtide, which was added to prevent new infections. Cell sorting was performed on a Beckman Coulter MoFlo Legacy or XDP sorter, and dead cells were excluded with propidium iodide. Genomic DNA was extracted using the QIAamp DNA Mini Kit for samples with more than one million cells and using the Quick-DNA Microprep Kit for all other samples.

The immunoSEQ hsTCRB assay version 4 in survey mode was used to sequence TCRbeta repertoires from genomic DNA. For TCRbeta sequencing, genomic DNA was diluted to 8 to 10 ng/uL, with up to 1 ug used per sample. As for the original processing: ImmunoSeq Analyzer 3.0 was used for analysis of TCRbeta data, and diversity was computed on productive nucleotide rearrangements. The improved Chao index was used to estimate lower-bound TCR diversity, and the Gini coefficient was used to estimate clonality using the Immunarch R package. Different nucleotide rearrangements encoding the same CDR3beta amino acid sequence were counted as distinct clonotypes. Differential abundance analysis found TCRbeta sequences that were significantly enriched in antigen-responding cells compared with anti-CD3/anti-CD28-activated cells. GLIPH2 clustered TCRs by predicted peptide-MHC specificity, both within individual participants and across merged participant data sets. The clones in this table, taken by TCRdb from immuneACCESS, are in-frame only. Not every clone is retained; where verified, under half of the shortfall comes from an unresolved V gene, and the cause of the rest is unknown. Clone size and V and J calls were adopted from that table, with D and trimming inferred from the DNA. Present in this sample are some 21,000 clones, 78% of which were seen just once. 6.8% of the sample lies in the top ten.

Rearrangement joined TRBV28 to TRBJ2-7; 5 matching bases give a weak D call of TRBD2. This material consisted of CD4+ T cells sorted from PBMCs after roughly 18-hour stimulation, taken from a patient who received antiretroviral therapy. According to the study, the label for this sample's cell subset or site signals: CD40L+CD69+ CD4 T cells responding to CMV lysate. This sequence originates from an adult man with HIV who was CMV-seropositive. The DNA is as follows: TGTGCCAGCAGTCCCCAGGAGGCCTACGAGCAGTACTTC. Translated, it gives CASSPQEAYEQYF.